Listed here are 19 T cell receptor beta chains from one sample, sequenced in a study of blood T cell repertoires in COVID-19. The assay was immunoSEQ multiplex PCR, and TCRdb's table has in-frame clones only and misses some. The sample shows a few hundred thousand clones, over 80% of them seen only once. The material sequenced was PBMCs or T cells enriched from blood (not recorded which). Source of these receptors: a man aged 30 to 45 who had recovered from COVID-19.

CDR3 in amino acids: CASSVGSSGNEQFF. Written as DNA, the CDR3 is TGTGCCAGCAGCGTAGGATCCAGCGGTAATGAGCAGTTCTTC. The rearrangement joins TRBV9 to TRBJ2-1, with D possibly being TRBD2 (5 bases). This CDR3 comprises 14 residues. Trimming removed 0 bases at V and 7 bases at J, with 11 bases between. Looked up from germline, CDR1 is SGDLS and CDR2 is YYNGEE.

CDR3 sequence reads: CASSIPVGTDTQYF. The CDR3 DNA reads as TGTGCCAGCAGCATCCCGGTGGGCACAGATACGCAGTATTTT. The chain employs TRBV5-5 and TRBJ2-3; D call uncertain. Deletions cut 4 bases from V and 1 base from J, with 10 bases between. The V gene's germline CDR1 is SGHKS and CDR2 YYEKEE (reference sequence). This CDR3 is 14 amino acids long.

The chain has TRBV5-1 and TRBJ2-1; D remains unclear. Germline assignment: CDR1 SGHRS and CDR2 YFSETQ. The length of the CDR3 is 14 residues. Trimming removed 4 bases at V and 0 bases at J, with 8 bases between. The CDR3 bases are TGCGCCAGCAGCCCGGTTCCCTCCTACAATGAGCAGTTCTTC. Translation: CASSPVPSYNEQFF.

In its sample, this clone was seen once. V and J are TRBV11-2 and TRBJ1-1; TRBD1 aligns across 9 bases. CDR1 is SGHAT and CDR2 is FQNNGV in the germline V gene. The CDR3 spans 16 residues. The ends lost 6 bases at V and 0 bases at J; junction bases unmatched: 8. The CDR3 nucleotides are TGTGCCAGCAGAGCAGGGACAGGGACCTTGAACACTGAAGCTTTCTTT. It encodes CASRAGTGTLNTEAFF.

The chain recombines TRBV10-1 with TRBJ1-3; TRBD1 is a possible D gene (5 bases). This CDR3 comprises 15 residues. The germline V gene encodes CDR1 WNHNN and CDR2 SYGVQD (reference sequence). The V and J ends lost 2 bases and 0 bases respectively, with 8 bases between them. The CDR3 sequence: CASSETGPSGNTIYF. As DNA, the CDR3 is TGCGCCAGCAGTGAGACAGGACCCTCTGGAAACACCATATATTTT.

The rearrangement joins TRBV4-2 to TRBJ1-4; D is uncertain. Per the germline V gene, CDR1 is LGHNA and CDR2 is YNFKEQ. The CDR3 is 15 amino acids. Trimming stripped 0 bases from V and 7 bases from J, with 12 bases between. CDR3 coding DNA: TGTGCCAGCAGCCAAGAATGGGAGGGTGGTGAAAAACTGTTTTTT. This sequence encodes CASSQEWEGGEKLFF.

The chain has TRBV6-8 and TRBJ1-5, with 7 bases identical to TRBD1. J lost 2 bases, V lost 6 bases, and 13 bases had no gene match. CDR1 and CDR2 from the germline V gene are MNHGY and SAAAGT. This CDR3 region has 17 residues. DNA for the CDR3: TGTGCCAGCAGGACAGGGAGGCTGAGGTGGTGCAATCAGCCCCAGCATTTT. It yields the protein CASRTGRLRWCNQPQHF.

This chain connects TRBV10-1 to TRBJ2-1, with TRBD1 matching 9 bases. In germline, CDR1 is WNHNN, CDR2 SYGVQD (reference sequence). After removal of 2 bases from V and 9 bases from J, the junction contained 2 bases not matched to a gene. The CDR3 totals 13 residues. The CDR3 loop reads CASSEGTGTEQFF. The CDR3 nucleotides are TGCGCCAGCAGTGAGGGGACAGGGACTGAGCAGTTCTTC.

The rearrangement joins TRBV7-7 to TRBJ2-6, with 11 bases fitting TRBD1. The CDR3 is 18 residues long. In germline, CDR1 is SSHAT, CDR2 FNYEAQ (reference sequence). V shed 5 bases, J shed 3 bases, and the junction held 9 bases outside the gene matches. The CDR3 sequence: CASSEEDRGPRGANVLTF. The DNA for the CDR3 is TGTGCCAGCAGCGAAGAGGACAGGGGGCCTCGTGGGGCCAACGTCCTGACTTTC.

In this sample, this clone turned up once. CDR3 sequence (DNA): TGTGCCACCAGCAGAGTTCAGGACAGGGCAACAGATACGCAGTATTTT. The encoded protein is CATSRVQDRATDTQYF. The chain combines TRBV15 with TRBJ2-3; 8 bases fit TRBD1. The germline gives CDR1 LNHNV, CDR2 YYDKDF (reference sequence). The CDR3 runs to 16 residues. V was clipped by 1 base and J by 3 bases; unmatched bases: 6.

The CDR3 nucleotides are TGTGCCAGCAGTGGGGGACAGACCCCTACTAACTATGGCTACACCTTC. Translating it yields CASSGGQTPTNYGYTF. The J gene is TRBJ1-2, the V gene TRBV6-1, with TRBD1 matching over 7 bases. The CDR3 loop spans 16 amino acids. Germline V gene data show CDR1 as MNHNS and CDR2 as SASEGT. V dropped 4 bases and J dropped 0; count of bases not matched to a gene: 8.

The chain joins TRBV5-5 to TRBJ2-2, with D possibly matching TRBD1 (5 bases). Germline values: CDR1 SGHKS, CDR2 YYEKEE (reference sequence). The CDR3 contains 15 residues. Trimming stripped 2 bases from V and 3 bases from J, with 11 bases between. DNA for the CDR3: TGTGCCAGCAGCTTTAGACAGAGCGACACCGGGGAGCTGTTTTTT. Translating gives CASSFRQSDTGELFF.

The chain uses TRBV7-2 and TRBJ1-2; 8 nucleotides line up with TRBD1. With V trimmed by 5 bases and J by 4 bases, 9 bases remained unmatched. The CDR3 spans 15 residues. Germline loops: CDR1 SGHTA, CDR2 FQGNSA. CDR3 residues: CASSPQGAVFYGYTF. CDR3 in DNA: TGTGCCAGCAGCCCGCAGGGGGCTGTATTCTATGGCTACACCTTC.

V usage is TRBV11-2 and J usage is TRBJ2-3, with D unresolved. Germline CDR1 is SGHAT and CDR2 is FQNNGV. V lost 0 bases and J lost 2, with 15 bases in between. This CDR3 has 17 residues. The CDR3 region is CASSLDFDSKVTDTQYF. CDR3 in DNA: TGTGCCAGCAGCTTAGATTTCGACTCCAAGGTCACAGATACGCAGTATTTT.

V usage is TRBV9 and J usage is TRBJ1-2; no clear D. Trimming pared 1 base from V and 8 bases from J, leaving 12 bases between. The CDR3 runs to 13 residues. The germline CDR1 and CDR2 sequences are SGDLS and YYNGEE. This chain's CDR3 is CASSVSGVVGYTF. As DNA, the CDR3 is TGTGCCAGCAGCGTATCCGGGGTGGTCGGCTACACCTTC.

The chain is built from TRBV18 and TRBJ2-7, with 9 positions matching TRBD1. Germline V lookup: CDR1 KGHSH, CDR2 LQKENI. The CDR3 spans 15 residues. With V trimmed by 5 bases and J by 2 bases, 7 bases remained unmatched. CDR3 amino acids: CASSWGQGIPYEQYF. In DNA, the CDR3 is TGTGCCAGCTCATGGGGACAGGGTATCCCCTACGAGCAGTACTTC.

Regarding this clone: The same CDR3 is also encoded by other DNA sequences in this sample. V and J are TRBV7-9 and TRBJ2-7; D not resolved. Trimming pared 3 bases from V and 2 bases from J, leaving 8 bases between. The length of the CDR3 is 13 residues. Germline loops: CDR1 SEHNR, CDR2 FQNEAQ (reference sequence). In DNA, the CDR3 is TGTGCCAGCAGCTTCGGCGGTACCTACGAGCAGTACTTC. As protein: CASSFGGTYEQYF. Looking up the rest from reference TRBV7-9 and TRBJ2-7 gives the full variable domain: DTGVSQNPRHKITKRGQNVTFRCDPISEHNRLYWYRQTLGQGPEFLTYFQNEAQLEKSRLLSDRFSAERPKGSFSTLEIQRTEQGDSAMYLCASSFGGTYEQYFGPGTRLTVT.

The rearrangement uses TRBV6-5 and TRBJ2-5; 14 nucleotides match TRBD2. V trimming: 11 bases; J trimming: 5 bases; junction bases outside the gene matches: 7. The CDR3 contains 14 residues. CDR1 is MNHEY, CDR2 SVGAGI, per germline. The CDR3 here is CAGGLAGAAETQYF. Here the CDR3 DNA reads TGTGCCGGGGGACTAGCGGGGGCCGCGGAGACCCAGTACTTC.

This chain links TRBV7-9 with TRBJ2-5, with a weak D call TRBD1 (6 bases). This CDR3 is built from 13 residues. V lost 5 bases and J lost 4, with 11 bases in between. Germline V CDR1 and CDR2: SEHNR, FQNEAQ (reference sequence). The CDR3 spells CASSTGTGETQYF. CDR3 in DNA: TGTGCCAGCAGCACAGGGACGGGAGAGACCCAGTACTTC.